This entry lists 26 T cell receptor beta chains sequenced from one sample in a study of radiotherapy plus CTLA-4 blockade in lung cancer. Clones were sequenced by immunoSEQ multiplex PCR, and TCRdb holds only the in-frame ones, with some missing. Of around 59,000 clones detected, around three quarters appear once; the ten largest clones hold roughly 8%. Source: peripheral blood, taken from a patient treated with radiotherapy plus ipilimumab. These receptors were obtained from a human donor with non-small cell lung cancer whose response to radiotherapy plus ipilimumab could not be evaluated.

The chain couples TRBV12-5 to TRBJ2-1, with TRBD2 identical over 10 bases. This CDR3 is 15 amino acids long. The J segment lost 4 bases and the V segment lost 4 bases, leaving 4 bases of the junction unmatched. The germline CDR1 and CDR2 sequences are LGHNT and FRNRAP. This CDR3 is CASGSLAGGYNEQFF. The CDR3 region has the DNA TGTGCTAGTGGTTCGTTAGCGGGAGGATACAATGAGCAGTTCTTC.

The chain carries TRBV9 and TRBJ2-3; D might be TRBD2 (6 bases). With 3 bases removed from V and 5 bases from J, the gap between germline ends came to 19 bases. Germline V gene sequence: CDR1 SGDLS, CDR2 YYNGEE. The length of the CDR3 is 16 residues. The CDR3 is CASSEGRAGLVDTQYF. DNA of the CDR3: TGTGCCAGCAGCGAGGGGCGGGCGGGGTTGGTAGATACGCAGTATTTT.

The rearrangement uses TRBV5-1 and TRBJ1-5, with 12 nucleotides matching TRBD1. The germline CDR1 and CDR2 sequences are SGHRS and YFSETQ. V was clipped by 0 bases and J by 7 bases; unmatched bases: 5. The CDR3 covers 16 residues. The DNA of the CDR3 is TGCGCCAGCAGCTTGGGGGGACAGGGGGCATACCAGCCCCAGCATTTT. It encodes CASSLGGQGAYQPQHF.

V and J are TRBV5-5 and TRBJ1-2; no definite D call. Germline CDR1 reads SGHKS; CDR2 reads YYEKEE (reference sequence). V was shortened by 3 bases and J by 2 bases, with 14 bases between the two germline ends. The CDR3 has 15 amino acids. The CDR3 loop is CASSSLGVKNYGYTF. DNA for the CDR3: TGTGCCAGCAGCTCCCTGGGCGTAAAAAACTATGGCTACACCTTC. The whole variable domain, filled in from reference TRBV5-5 and TRBJ1-2, reads DAGVTQSPTHLIKTRGQQVTLRCSPISGHKSVSWYQQVLGQGPQFIFQYYEKEERGRGNFPDRFSARQFPNYSSELNVNALLLGDSALYLCASSSLGVKNYGYTFGSGTRLTVV.

The chain combines TRBV1 with TRBJ1-2; the table calls TRBD1, which could not be checked here. TRBV1 is tagged as a pseudogene. This CDR3 region has 15 residues. The CDR3 sequence: CTSSLRDSERYGYTF. CDR3 bases: TGCACCAGCAGCCTACGGGACAGCGAACGGTATGGCTACACCTTC.

The chain joins TRBV5-1 to TRBJ1-1; 8 nucleotides agree with TRBD1. The CDR3 is 12 amino acids. V shed 7 bases, J shed 5 bases, and the junction held 4 bases outside the gene matches. Germline V gene sequence: CDR1 SGHRS, CDR2 YFSETQ. The CDR3 loop is CASRTGTTEAFF. Here the CDR3 DNA reads TGCGCCAGCCGGACAGGGACTACTGAAGCTTTCTTT.

V usage is TRBV5-1 and J usage is TRBJ2-3, with TRBD1 matching 8 bases. Germline CDR1 is SGHRS and CDR2 is YFSETQ. V shed 4 bases, J shed 4 bases, and the junction held 5 bases outside the gene matches. The CDR3 loop spans 14 amino acids. The CDR3 region has the DNA TGCGCCAGCAGCCCGCGACAGGGGCCAGATACGCAGTATTTT. This translates into CASSPRQGPDTQYF.

V and J are TRBV5-1 and TRBJ1-3, with a possible D match to TRBD1 (5 bases). Germline values: CDR1 SGHRS, CDR2 YFSETQ. Trimming cost V 3 bases and J 0 bases, with 7 bases left between them. This CDR3 contains 14 residues. CDR3 sequence reads: CASSSGLSGNTIYF. CDR3 nucleotide sequence: TGCGCCAGCAGCTCAGGGCTCTCTGGAAACACCATATATTTT.

The table lists this clone with a count of one. The CDR3 region is CASRDRGRGNEKLFF. The CDR3, as DNA: TGTGCCAGCCGGGACAGGGGGCGAGGTAATGAAAAACTGTTTTTT. This chain joins TRBV19 and TRBJ1-4, with 12 positions matching TRBD1. Trimming cost V 9 bases and J 4 bases; bases outside gene matches: 6. Germline loops: CDR1 LNHDA, CDR2 SQIVND (reference sequence). The CDR3 length is 15 residues. The full variable domain, completed using reference TRBV19 and TRBJ1-4, is DGGITQSPKYLFRKEGQNVTLSCEQNLNHDAMYWYRQDPGQGLRLIYYSQIVNDFQKGDIAEGYSVSREKKESFPLTVTSAQKNPTAFYLCASRDRGRGNEKLFFGSGTQLSVL.

This chain links TRBV5-1 with TRBJ2-5; D is ambiguous. Germline V gene sequence: CDR1 SGHRS, CDR2 YFSETQ. The CDR3 spans 12 residues. Trimming removed 4 bases at V and 5 bases at J, with 9 bases between. The CDR3 DNA sequence: TGCGCCAGCAGCCCCGCTATGGAGACCCAGTACTTC. As protein: CASSPAMETQYF.

The rearrangement joins TRBV28 to TRBJ2-7, with a weak D call TRBD1 (6 bases). There are 13 residues in the CDR3. Germline assignment: CDR1 MDHEN and CDR2 SYDVKM. V was shortened by 7 bases and J by 3 bases, with 13 bases between the two germline ends. CDR3 in amino acids: CASTETGDYEQYF. DNA for the CDR3: TGTGCCAGCACCGAGACAGGCGACTACGAGCAGTACTTC.

The V gene is TRBV11-3, the J gene TRBJ2-5; 14 bases match TRBD2. From germline, CDR1 is SGHNT and CDR2 YENEEA. The CDR3 spans 16 residues. The J segment lost 5 bases and the V segment lost 1 base, leaving 3 bases of the junction unmatched. The CDR3 loop reads CASSLGGLAGGETQYF. The CDR3 DNA reads TGTGCCAGCAGCTTAGGAGGACTAGCGGGAGGCGAGACCCAGTACTTC.

This rearrangement joins TRBV30 to TRBJ2-7; 9 bases are a match to TRBD1. Trimming took 5 bases from V and 3 from J; bases not matched to a gene: 2. The CDR3 has 12 residues. The germline V gene has CDR1 GTSNPN and CDR2 SVGIG (reference sequence). CDR3 DNA: TGTGCCTGGGACAGGGGGGACTACGAGCAGTACTTC. This codes for CAWDRGDYEQYF.

CDR3 protein: CASSATRDSPYGYTF. The CDR3 DNA is TGTGCCAGCAGCGCAACCAGGGATTCCCCATATGGCTACACCTTC. The V gene is TRBV28, the J gene TRBJ1-2, with D possibly matching TRBD1 (5 bases). The CDR3 spans 15 residues. Trimming cost V 6 bases and J 5 bases, with 19 bases left between them. The V gene's germline CDR1 is MDHEN and CDR2 SYDVKM.

This clone was counted only a few times. The chain carries TRBV6-5 and TRBJ2-3; the match to TRBD2 covers 9 bases. V lost 5 bases and J lost 5; bases outside the gene matches: 5. Germline V gene data show CDR1 as MNHEY and CDR2 as SVGAGI. CDR3 size: 14 residues. The CDR3 region has the DNA TGTGCCAGCAGTCCTGAACTAGCGGGAGATACGCAGTATTTT. As protein: CASSPELAGDTQYF.

V usage is TRBV29-1 and J usage is TRBJ1-1; TRBD1 is a possible D gene (6 bases). The germline V and J ends were trimmed by 4 bases and 11 bases, with 11 bases remaining between them. CDR1 and CDR2 from the germline V gene are SQVTM and ANQGSEA. The CDR3 runs to 10 residues. The CDR3 DNA sequence: TGCAGCGTTGGACAGGAGGTCGCTTTCTTT. Translating gives CSVGQEVAFF.

There are a few counts of this clone. The rearrangement joins TRBV6-4 to TRBJ1-1; the D is unclear. The CDR3 spans 13 residues. Deletions cut 3 bases from V and 3 bases from J, with 8 bases between. Per the germline V gene, CDR1 is MRHNA and CDR2 is SNTAGT. The CDR3 region is CASSEQPHTEAFF. The CDR3 DNA follows: TGTGCCAGCAGTGAACAGCCCCACACTGAAGCTTTCTTT.

This chain links TRBV7-7 with TRBJ2-3; 8 nucleotides align to TRBD2. The CDR3 covers 13 residues. V shed 4 bases, J shed 5 bases, and the junction held 2 bases outside the gene matches. CDR1 SSHAT and CDR2 FNYEAQ come from the germline V gene (reference sequence). The CDR3: CASSSRGGDTQYF. In nucleotides, the CDR3 is TGTGCCAGCAGCTCCCGGGGGGGAGATACGCAGTATTTT.

This chain joins TRBV27 and TRBJ2-3; 13 positions match TRBD2. There are 15 residues in the CDR3. V shed 5 bases, J shed 14 bases, and the junction held 13 bases outside the gene matches. The germline V gene encodes CDR1 MNHEY and CDR2 SMNVEV (reference sequence). The CDR3 DNA is TGTGCCAGCAGTGCGCGAAGACTAGCGGGGGGAAATTGGTATTTT. It encodes CASSARRLAGGNWYF.

CDR3 sequence reads: CASSSLGSSNEQFF. The CDR3 bases are TGTGCCAGCAGCTCCTTAGGTAGCTCGAATGAGCAGTTCTTC. This rearrangement joins TRBV5-6 to TRBJ2-1; D gene uncertain. V lost 3 bases and J 7 bases, leaving 14 bases between the germline ends. CDR1 SGHDT and CDR2 YYEEEE come from the germline V gene. The length of the CDR3 is 14 residues.

In DNA form, the CDR3 reads TGTGCCAGCTCACCACCGGGGGACAGACGAGAGACCCAGTACTTC. This translates into CASSPPGDRRETQYF. The V and J genes are TRBV18 and TRBJ2-5, with 7 bases lining up with TRBD1. V lost 0 bases, J lost 4 bases, and 5 bases stayed unmatched. The CDR3 totals 15 residues. The germline V gene has CDR1 KGHSH and CDR2 LQKENI.

As regards this clone: This specimen includes other DNA sequences encoding the same CDR3. The chain has TRBV6-5 and TRBJ2-7; D may be TRBD2 (5 bases). Germline lookup yields CDR1 MNHEY and CDR2 SVGAGI. Trimming left V 2 bases short and J 1 base short, with 6 bases between. This CDR3 comprises 13 residues. The CDR3 nucleotides are TGTGCCAGCAGTTACGGCGGGTCCTACGAGCAGTACTTC. Translation: CASSYGGSYEQYF.

V usage is TRBV19 and J usage is TRBJ2-2; 11 bases match TRBD1. CDR1 is LNHDA and CDR2 is SQIVND in the germline V gene (reference sequence). This CDR3 is built from 17 residues. Losses at the gene ends were 3 bases for V and 4 bases for J; bases not matched to a gene: 7. Here the CDR3 reads CASSITDRGRGTGELFF. CDR3 nucleotide sequence: TGTGCCAGTAGTATCACGGACAGGGGGCGCGGCACCGGGGAGCTGTTTTTT.

This sequence joins TRBV6-1 and TRBJ2-7; 7 nucleotides match TRBD1. CDR1 and CDR2 (germline): MNHNS, SASEGT. J was trimmed by 4 bases and V by 5 bases; bases with no gene match: 11. The CDR3 runs 15 residues. In DNA, the CDR3 is TGTGCCAGCAGTTCCGGGTTAGGGACAGCGTACGAGCAGTACTTC. It codes for CASSSGLGTAYEQYF.

The chain recombines TRBV5-1 with TRBJ2-3; tentative D call: TRBD2 (6 bases). V was cut by 5 bases and J by 0 bases, with 13 bases left in between. Germline V lookup: CDR1 SGHRS, CDR2 YFSETQ. This CDR3 is built from 15 residues. CDR3 DNA: TGCGCCAGCAGATTGCTGGCGGGAAGCACAGATACGCAGTATTTT. Protein: CASRLLAGSTDTQYF.

This clone was counted once. V is TRBV7-2 and J is TRBJ2-3; D is undetermined. Per germline, CDR1 SGHTA and CDR2 FQGNSA. V dropped 2 bases and J dropped 1 base, with 16 bases sitting between them. The CDR3 has 17 residues. CDR3 in DNA: TGTGCCAGCAGCTTAAGGTTCGATGACTGGGGCACAGATACGCAGTATTTT. Encoded protein: CASSLRFDDWGTDTQYF.